This TCR beta chain was profiled in a study of blood T cell repertoires in COVID-19. Sequencing used immunoSEQ multiplex PCR; TCRdb keeps in-frame clones, though not all of them. The table records some 270,000 clones, roughly 85% of them present only once. V was pared by 1 base and J by 6 bases, with 7 bases of the junction left unmatched. Germline V gene sequence: CDR1 SGHRS, CDR2 YFSETQ. CDR3 length: 16 residues. The clonotype originates from a woman in her fifties or sixties who had been exposed to COVID-19. The source material was PBMCs or T cells enriched from blood (not recorded which). V is TRBV5-1 and J is TRBJ1-6; TRBD1 matches 7 bases. Here the CDR3 DNA reads TGCGCCAGCAGCTTGCGGACAGGTCTGAGTAATTCACCCCTCCACTTT. Its translation: CASSLRTGLSNSPLHF.